This is a list of T cell receptor beta chains from one sample in a study of blood T cell repertoires in COVID-19. TCRdb's copy holds only in-frame clones and misses some; the assay was immunoSEQ multiplex PCR. Of approximately 200,000 clones in the sample, almost 90% were seen once. The sample comprised peripheral blood. The receptors stem from a man between 18 and 35 years old with active or convalescent COVID-19. Each CDR3 is given with its conserved first and last residue. A D gene is named only where the DNA matches it firmly. Not every row has a clone size; where given, it reads once, few, many or a size class.

d_call clone_size j_call v_call cdr3_nt cdr3_aa
. . TRBJ1-3 TRBV18 TGTGCCAGCTCACCCGTGTCGGAGAGCTCTGGAAACACCATATATTTT CASSPVSESSGNTIYF
TRBD1 . TRBJ1-1 TRBV7-8 TGTGCCAGCAGCTTATTTACAGGGGGGAACACTGAAGCTTTCTTT CASSLFTGGNTEAFF
TRBD1 . TRBJ1-1 TRBV6-5 TGTGCCAGCAGTTACAACACAGGGGGTAACACTGAAGCTTTCTTT CASSYNTGGNTEAFF
TRBD1 . TRBJ1-2 TRBV6-5 TGTGCCAGCAGCCGATGGACAGGGATGGGCTACACCTTC CASSRWTGMGYTF
. . TRBJ1-1 TRBV7-2 TGTGCCAGCAGCTTAGACACGTATACTGAAGCTTTCTTT CASSLDTYTEAFF
TRBD1 . TRBJ2-1 TRBV4-1 TGCGCCAGCAGCCTCCCGACCTTGGGACAGGGGAAAAGCTCCTACAATGAGCAGTTCTTC CASSLPTLGQGKSSYNEQFF
TRBD1 . TRBJ1-2 TRBV27 TGTGCCAGCAGTCAGGACAGGGGGAGACTACAAAACTATGGCTACACCTTC CASSQDRGRLQNYGYTF
TRBD2 . TRBJ2-7 TRBV5-6 TGTGCCAGCAGCTTGATTGCAGCGGGAGTCTACGAGCAGTACTTC CASSLIAAGVYEQYF
TRBD2 . TRBJ2-5 TRBV7-9 TGTGCCAGCAGCCTACTAGCGGGAGGTGAAGGGGAGACCCAGTACTTC CASSLLAGGEGETQYF
. . TRBJ1-2 TRBV6-5 TGTGCCAGCAGTTCCCTCCAGGGCCTCGGTGGCTACACCTTC CASSSLQGLGGYTF
. . TRBJ1-2 TRBV7-2 TGTGCCAGCAGACGACCGGAGGCCTATGGCTACACCTTC CASRRPEAYGYTF
TRBD2 . TRBJ2-3 TRBV5-1 TGCGCCAGCAGGCCGCGTGGGAGGGCCTCGGATACGCAGTATTTT CASRPRGRASDTQYF
. . TRBJ1-3 TRBV19 TGTGCCAGTAGTATACTAATTTCAATCACCGGCTCTGGAAACACCATATATTTT CASSILISITGSGNTIYF
. . TRBJ1-1 TRBV5-1 TGCGCCAGCAGCGCGATACAGGGATTGAACACTGAAGCTTTCTTT CASSAIQGLNTEAFF
TRBD2 . TRBJ2-1 TRBV3-1/TRBV3-2 TGTGCCAGCAGCCGGCTAGCGGGAGGGCCTTTCGATGAGCAGTTCTTC CASSRLAGGPFDEQFF
. once TRBJ1-5 TRBV30 TGTGCCTGGAGTGTAGGGGGGGTGAATCAGCCCCAGCATTTT CAWSVGGVNQPQHF
. . TRBJ2-7 TRBV11-1 TGTGCCAGCAGCTTCGAGAGACGGGGCGAGCAGTACTTC CASSFERRGEQYF
. . TRBJ2-5 TRBV15 TGTGCCACCAGCAGAGGAGGCGATCGAGAGACCCAGTACTTC CATSRGGDRETQYF
. few TRBJ2-7 TRBV30 TGTGCCTGGAGCCGGGGTACGGCGGGACAGAGCTCCTACGAGCAGTACTTC CAWSRGTAGQSSYEQYF
. . TRBJ1-2 TRBV24-1 TGTGCCACCAGTGATGACAGTTTGTCTGGCTACACCTTC CATSDDSLSGYTF
. . TRBJ2-5 TRBV29-1 TGCAGCGTCACTCCCCCAAGGTACTTC CSVTPPRYF
TRBD2 . TRBJ2-1 TRBV6-2/TRBV6-3 TGTGCCAGCAGTTACTTTAGGCGGGAGGTTGGACTTAATGAGCAGTTCTTC CASSYFRREVGLNEQFF
TRBD1 . TRBJ1-2 TRBV7-2 TGTGCCAGCAGTCCACAGGGGGCGGGTTATGGCTACACCTTC CASSPQGAGYGYTF
TRBD1 . TRBJ2-5 TRBV12-3/TRBV12-4 TGTGCCAGCAGTACGACAGGGAGCGGGACCCAGTACTTC CASSTTGSGTQYF
. . TRBJ2-6 TRBV30 TGTGCCTGGAGTTCGGGTAGCTCTGGGGCCAACGTCCTGACTTTC CAWSSGSSGANVLTF
TRBD2 . TRBJ2-5 TRBV2 TGTGCCCGACAGATAGGACTAGCAGAAGAGACCCAGTACTTC CARQIGLAEETQYF